This entry describes one T cell receptor (beta chain). Researchers ran the PCR with 60 Vbeta and 13 Jbeta primers. This table comes from immunoSEQ multiplex PCR, and its TCRdb copy is limited to in-frame clones, with some not included. This repertoire shows approximately 24,000 clones, under 70% found once; its top ten account for more than 3.5%. The entry originates in a study of cytomegalovirus exposure and HLA in healthy donors. The CDR3 runs to 13 residues. Per germline, CDR1 SEHNR and CDR2 FQNEAQ (reference sequence). Trimming removed 0 bases from V and 3 bases from J, with 6 bases in between. This TCR came from a woman between 50 and 59 years old in good health and CMV-seronegative. The sample comprised PBMCs. This chain connects TRBV7-9 to TRBJ2-7, with no clear D. The CDR3 coding sequence is TGTGCCAGCAGCTTAGCACAGTACTACGAGCAGTACTTC. This translates into CASSLAQYYEQYF.